The entry below describes one T cell receptor beta chain. Its cognate antigen is unknown. These data originate in a study of cytomegalovirus exposure and HLA in healthy donors. On the study more broadly: Among about 179 million T cells, an earlier analysis found around 100 million unique TCR beta sequences.

PCR primers comprised 60 Vbeta and 13 Jbeta primers. Produced via immunoSEQ multiplex PCR; TCRdb's table is partial and in-frame only. Found here are about 150,000 clones, about 66% of them singletons; the top ten hold approximately 1.6%. Study-wide results and caveats: Relative to equally common others, HLA-associated TCR beta chains showed greater clonal expansion in a later analysis.

The ends lost 1 base at V and 4 bases at J; junction bases unmatched: 9. Germline V gene data show CDR1 as SGHVS and CDR2 as FQNEAQ. This CDR3 region has 18 residues. Specimen: PBMCs. The sequence derives from a human donor in good health. The chain is built from TRBV7-8 and TRBJ2-7, with 14 bases identical to TRBD2. CDR3 protein: CASSLERGTSGRRYEQYF. The CDR3 DNA is TGTGCCAGCAGCTTAGAAAGGGGGACTAGCGGGAGAAGGTACGAGCAGTACTTC.